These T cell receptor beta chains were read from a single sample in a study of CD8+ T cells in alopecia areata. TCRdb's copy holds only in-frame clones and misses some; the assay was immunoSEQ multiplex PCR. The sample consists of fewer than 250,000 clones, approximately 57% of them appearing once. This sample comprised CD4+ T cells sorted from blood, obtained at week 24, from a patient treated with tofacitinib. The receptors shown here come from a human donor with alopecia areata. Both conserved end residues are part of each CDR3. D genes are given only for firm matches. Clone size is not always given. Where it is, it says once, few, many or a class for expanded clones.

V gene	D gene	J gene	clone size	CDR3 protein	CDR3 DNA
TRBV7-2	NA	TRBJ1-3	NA	CASSLDLGTRNTIYF	TGTGCCAGCAGCTTAGATTTGGGGACTCGAAACACCATATATTTT
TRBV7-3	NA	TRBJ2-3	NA	CASRRGGNTDTQYF	TGTGCCAGCAGGCGCGGGGGCAACACAGATACGCAGTATTTT
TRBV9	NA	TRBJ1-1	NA	CASNLRGDTEAFF	TGTGCCAGCAACTTAAGGGGGGATACTGAAGCTTTCTTT
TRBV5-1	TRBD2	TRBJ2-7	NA	CASSSIAGSPNEQYF	TGCGCCAGCAGCTCGATAGCGGGGTCCCCCAACGAGCAGTACTTC
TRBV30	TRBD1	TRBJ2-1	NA	CAWSNTGGEQFF	TGTGCCTGGAGTAATACAGGGGGTGAGCAGTTCTTC
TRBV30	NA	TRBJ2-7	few	CAWSQGFEQYF	TGTGCCTGGAGTCAGGGGTTCGAGCAGTACTTC
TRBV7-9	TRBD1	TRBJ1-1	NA	CASSGTGSPEAFF	TGTGCCAGCAGCGGGACAGGGTCCCCTGAAGCTTTCTTT
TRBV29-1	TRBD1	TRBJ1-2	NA	CSVGYRDRDGETF	TGCAGCGTTGGTTACCGGGACAGGGACGGGGAGACCTTC
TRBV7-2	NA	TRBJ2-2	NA	CASSSTGFGELFF	TGTGCCAGCAGCTCGACCGGGTTCGGGGAGCTGTTTTTT
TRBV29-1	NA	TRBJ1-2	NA	CSVEGGAGYGYTF	TGCAGCGTTGAAGGAGGGGCAGGCTATGGCTACACCTTC
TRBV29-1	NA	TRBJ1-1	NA	CSVEGTPEAFF	TGCAGCGTTGAAGGCACACCTGAAGCTTTCTTT
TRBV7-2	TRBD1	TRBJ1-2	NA	CASSERTGTGYTF	TGTGCCAGCAGCGAACGGACAGGGACAGGCTACACCTTC
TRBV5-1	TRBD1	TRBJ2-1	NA	CASSLGQGLVGGNEQFF	TGCGCCAGCAGCTTGGGACAGGGTTTGGTTGGTGGTAATGAGCAGTTCTTC
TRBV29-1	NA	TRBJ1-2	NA	CSVGGGEGYTF	TGCAGCGTTGGTGGCGGAGAAGGCTACACCTTC
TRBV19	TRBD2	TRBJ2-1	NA	CASSTGTSRISYNEQFF	TGTGCCAGTAGTACCGGGACTAGCAGAATCTCCTACAATGAGCAGTTCTTC
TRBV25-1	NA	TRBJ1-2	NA	CASSAGYGYTF	TGTGCCAGCAGTGCCGGCTATGGCTACACCTTC
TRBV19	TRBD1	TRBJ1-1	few	CASSSGDRDTEAFF	TGTGCCAGTAGTTCCGGGGACAGAGACACTGAAGCTTTCTTT
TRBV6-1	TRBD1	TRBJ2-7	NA	CASSERGQGDEQYF	TGTGCCAGCAGTGAAAGGGGACAGGGGGACGAGCAGTACTTC
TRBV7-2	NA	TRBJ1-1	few	CASSPRQLSTNTEAFF	TGTGCCAGCAGCCCCCGACAGCTTTCCACGAACACTGAAGCTTTCTTT
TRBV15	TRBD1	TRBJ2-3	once	CATLDRGRGDTQYF	TGTGCCACCCTGGACAGGGGGCGAGGGGATACGCAGTATTTT
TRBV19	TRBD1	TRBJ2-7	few	CASRTGTGAREQYF	TGTGCCAGTCGGACCGGGACAGGAGCTCGCGAGCAGTACTTC
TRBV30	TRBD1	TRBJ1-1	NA	CAWSLGQGNTEAFF	TGTGCCTGGAGTCTAGGACAGGGGAACACTGAAGCTTTCTTT
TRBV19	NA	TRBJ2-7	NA	CASSWESSYEQYF	TGTGCCAGTAGTTGGGAGAGCTCCTACGAGCAGTACTTC
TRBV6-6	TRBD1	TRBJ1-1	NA	CASSPTGDSTEAFF	TGTGCCAGCAGTCCTACAGGGGATTCCACTGAAGCTTTCTTT
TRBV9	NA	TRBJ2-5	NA	CASSVDTGQETQYF	TGTGCCAGCAGCGTAGATACAGGCCAAGAGACCCAGTACTTC
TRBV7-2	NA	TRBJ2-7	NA	CASSFTNPIAYEQYF	TGTGCCAGCAGCTTTACTAACCCCATCGCCTACGAGCAGTACTTC